Reported below is one T cell receptor beta chain. Its antigen remains unidentified. The J segment lost 2 bases and the V segment lost 5 bases, leaving 2 bases of the junction unmatched. The germline V gene encodes CDR1 SNHLY and CDR2 FYNNEI. The CDR3 has 14 residues. 13 Jbeta primers and 60 Vbeta primers were used for the PCR. Profiling relied on immunoSEQ multiplex PCR, and the TCRdb table lists in-frame clones only, not all of them. The sample lists over 100,000 clones; 60% to 80% were seen once. This entry is derived from a study of cytomegalovirus exposure and HLA in healthy donors. Study-wide results and limits: Later analysis placed DRB1 highest and HLA-C lowest in TCR association rates, which differed by HLA locus. Serostatus for CMV was the only available immune exposure information.

Sequenced sample: PBMCs. The rearrangement links TRBV2 to TRBJ2-1, with 8 nucleotides matching TRBD2. This receptor was taken from a male donor in good health and CMV-seronegative. The DNA for the CDR3 is TGTGCCAGCAGTCGTAGCGGGACCTACAATGAGCAGTTCTTC. Residues: CASSRSGTYNEQFF.